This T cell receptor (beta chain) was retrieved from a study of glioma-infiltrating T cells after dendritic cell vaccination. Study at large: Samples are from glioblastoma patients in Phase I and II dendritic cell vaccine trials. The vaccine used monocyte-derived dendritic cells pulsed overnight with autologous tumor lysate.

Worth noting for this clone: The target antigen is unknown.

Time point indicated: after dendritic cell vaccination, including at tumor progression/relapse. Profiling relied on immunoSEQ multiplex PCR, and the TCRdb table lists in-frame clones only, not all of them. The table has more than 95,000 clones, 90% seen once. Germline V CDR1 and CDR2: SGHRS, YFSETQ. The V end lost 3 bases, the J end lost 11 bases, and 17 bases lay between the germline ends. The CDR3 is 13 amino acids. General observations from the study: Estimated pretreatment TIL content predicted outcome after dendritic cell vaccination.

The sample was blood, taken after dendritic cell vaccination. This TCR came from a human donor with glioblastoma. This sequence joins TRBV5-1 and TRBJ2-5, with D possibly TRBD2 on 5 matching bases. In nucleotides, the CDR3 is TGCGCCAGCAGCTCAAGCGGTTTTGGAGAGCAGTACTTC. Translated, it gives CASSSSGFGEQYF.